The 5 T cell receptor beta chains reported below all come from one sample, sequenced in a study of OX40 agonist ivuxolimab in advanced cancers. TCRdb keeps only in-frame clones here, not all; method: immunoSEQ multiplex PCR. The table has roughly 80,000 clones, roughly 90% seen once. The specimen comprised CD4+ or CD8+ T cells sorted from blood, sampled in a trial of the OX40 agonist ivuxolimab. The receptors were sampled from an adult with an advanced solid tumor such as melanoma, head and neck, liver or kidney cancer.

The chain couples TRBV2 to TRBJ1-4; 7 positions match TRBD1. The CDR3 runs to 13 residues. Germline lookup yields CDR1 SNHLY and CDR2 FYNNEI. With 7 bases clipped from V and 6 bases from J, the junction kept 5 bases outside the gene matches. CDR3 sequence reads: CASKGQLDEKLFF. CDR3 DNA sequence: TGTGCCAGCAAGGGACAGCTTGATGAAAAACTGTTTTTT.

The J gene is TRBJ2-1, the V gene TRBV28; the match to TRBD1 covers 8 bases. V gave up 4 bases and J gave up 1 base; unmatched junction bases: 6. The CDR3 is 16 residues long. CDR1 is MDHEN, CDR2 SYDVKM, per germline. This CDR3 reads CASSSQGALSYNEQFF. CDR3 DNA: TGTGCCAGCAGTTCCCAGGGGGCCCTTTCCTACAATGAGCAGTTCTTC.

The gene calls are TRBV9 and TRBJ2-2, with TRBD1 matching 7 bases. This CDR3 has 16 amino acids. Germline values: CDR1 SGDLS, CDR2 YYNGEE. Germline trimming cut 0 bases from V and 0 bases from J; bases unmatched to any gene: 2. The CDR3 here is CASSVDQGANTGELFF. The CDR3 coding sequence is TGTGCCAGCAGCGTAGATCAGGGGGCGAACACCGGGGAGCTGTTTTTT. Based on the CDR3 plus reference TRBV9 and TRBJ2-2, the full variable domain is DSGVTQTPKHLITATGQRVTLRCSPRSGDLSVYWYQQSLDQGLQFLIQYYNGEERAKGNILERFSAQQFPDLHSELNLSSLELGDSALYFCASSVDQGANTGELFFGEGSRLTVL.

The chain couples TRBV7-3 to TRBJ2-2, with D possibly TRBD1 on 5 matching bases. V was pared by 2 bases and J by 2 bases, with 12 bases between. Germline V gene lookup returns CDR1 SGHTA and CDR2 FQGTGA. CDR3 length: 16 amino acids. CDR3 bases: TGTGCCAGCAGCTTATTGGGGCTACATAACACCGGGGAGCTGTTTTTT. The encoded protein is CASSLLGLHNTGELFF. Supplemented by reference TRBV7-3 and TRBJ2-2, the full variable domain reads GAGVSQTPSNKVTEKGKYVELRCDPISGHTALYWYRQSLGQGPEFLIYFQGTGAADDSGLPNDRFFAVRPEGSVSTLKIQRTERGDSAVYLCASSLLGLHNTGELFFGEGSRLTVL.

V is TRBV30 and J is TRBJ2-5, with D possibly TRBD2 on 6 matching bases. Trimming removed 0 bases at V and 1 base at J, with 12 bases between. The CDR3 totals 15 residues. CDR1 is GTSNPN and CDR2 is SVGIG in the germline V gene (reference sequence). The CDR3 reads CAWSVRLRGQETQYF. The CDR3 DNA reads TGTGCCTGGAGTGTACGATTGCGGGGCCAAGAGACCCAGTACTTC.